The sequence of this T cell receptor beta chain was determined in a study of regulatory T cells in long-lasting Graves disease. Overall study results and limits: Whereas 966 public clonotypes were shared by new patients, persistent patients shared more, at roughly 3,000.

As regards this clonotype: No antigen is known for it.

The time point: newly diagnosed GD, antithyroid drugs for less than 3 months. PBMC RNA was the source of the TCR library. From germline, CDR1 is DFQATT and CDR2 SNEGSKA (reference sequence). The CDR3 runs to 17 residues. J gave up 3 bases and V 2 bases, and 15 bases lay outside the gene matches. Arm-PCR with iRepertoire HTBI primers amplified the CDR3 regions for these TCR beta libraries. TCRdb re-called the multiplex PCR reads with MiXCR, one entry per CDR3 protein. This table has about 620,000 distinct CDR3 sequences, roughly 15% appearing once. This sample also belongs to another study, concerning T cells in Graves' hyperthyroidism and ophthalmopathy. This second report adds: Graves' hyperthyroidism is called stable when ophthalmopathy does not progress within 18 months.

The origin of this receptor is a woman in her thirties with Graves disease. This specimen was peripheral blood mononuclear cells (PBMCs), taken at new diagnosis, from a patient treated with antithyroid drugs. This chain connects TRBV20-1 to TRBJ1-1; 7 bases are a match to TRBD1. The CDR3 DNA reads as TGCAGTGCTAGAATGACAGGGAGCGGTTTTTGGGACACTGAAGCTTTCTTT. This translates into CSARMTGSGFWDTEAFF.